This T cell receptor beta chain originates from a study of cytomegalovirus exposure and HLA in healthy donors. Turning to the study itself: From 150 million to 200 million T cells, an earlier analysis saw 100 million to 140 million unique TCR beta sequences.

Primers included in the PCR were 60 Vbeta and 13 Jbeta primers. The table came from immunoSEQ multiplex PCR; TCRdb's copy has only in-frame clones and leaves some out. The table has 170,000 or so clones, over 70% seen once. This CDR3 has 16 residues. Germline CDR1 MGHRA, CDR2 YSYEKL. The V and J ends lost 6 bases and 0 bases, in that order; junction bases with no gene match: 9. On this clone: Its target is not known.

Although they were nominally healthy when sampled, donors likely had unrecorded immune exposures. General observations from the study: TCR beta chains numbering 164 were designated cytomegalovirus-associated. Looking again later, the authors saw that most CMV-associated TCR beta chains seemed HLA-restricted.

The TCR sequence derives from a woman aged 50 to 60 in good health and CMV-seropositive. Input material: PBMCs. The chain couples TRBV4-1 to TRBJ2-3; 7 bases are a match to TRBD2. Written as DNA, the CDR3 is TGCGCCAGCAGAGAGCGGGACGCCGCTAGCACAGATACGCAGTATTTT. Translation gives CASRERDAASTDTQYF.